The entry below gives a single TCR beta chain sequence along with its context. The antigen is unknown. This specimen belongs to a study of human T cells and chemical hapten exposure. Study context: TCR yield per sample varied, mainly due to pooled library volumes.

Time point noted: healthy volunteer bleed at 2 weeks. Before extraction, the whole blood was not fractionated, and total RNA was taken from it. Per the original data handling: Ranging from roughly 23,224 to 750,000, TCR counts per sample had a median value of around 94,000. From the RACE reads, TCRdb called clonotypes with MiXCR, one entry per CDR3 protein. TCRdb's processing, not the study's, gives the V and J calls here. The sample shows around 130,000 distinct CDR3 sequences, 9% to 10% of them seen only once. Study findings and constraints: With regard to DPC sensitization, TCRs above 1 in 1000 frequency did not change.

V shed 1 base and J 2 bases; nucleotides not matched to a gene: 4. Germline assignment: CDR1 SEHNR and CDR2 FQNEAQ (reference sequence). The CDR3 totals 16 residues. This clonotype was obtained from a male donor in good health. Some clones in this sample may be carry-over from other donors' samples. The chain couples TRBV7-9 to TRBJ1-2; 10 bases map to TRBD1. Sample: whole blood. The CDR3 bases are TGTGCCAGCAGCTTAGAGACAGGGGGCTTCAACTATGGCTACACCTTC. This encodes CASSLETGGFNYGYTF.